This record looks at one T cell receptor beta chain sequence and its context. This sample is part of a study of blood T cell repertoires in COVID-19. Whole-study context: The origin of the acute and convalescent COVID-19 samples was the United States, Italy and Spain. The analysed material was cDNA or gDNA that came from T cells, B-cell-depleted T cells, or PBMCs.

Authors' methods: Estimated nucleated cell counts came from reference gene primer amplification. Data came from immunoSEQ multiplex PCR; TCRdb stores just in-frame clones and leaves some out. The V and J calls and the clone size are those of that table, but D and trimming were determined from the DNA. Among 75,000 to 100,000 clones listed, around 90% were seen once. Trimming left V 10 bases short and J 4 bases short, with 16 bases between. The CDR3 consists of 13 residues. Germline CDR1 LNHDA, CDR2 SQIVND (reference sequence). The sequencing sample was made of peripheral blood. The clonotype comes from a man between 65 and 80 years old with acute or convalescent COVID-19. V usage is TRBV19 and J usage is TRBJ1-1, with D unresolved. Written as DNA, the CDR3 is TGTGCCACCACACAAGTGAGAGGCACTGAAGCTTTCTTT. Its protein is CATTQVRGTEAFF.